Included here is one T cell receptor (beta chain) sequence, with context. Its specificity is not known. The data originate from a study of shared clonotypes between healthy human individuals. The germline V gene has CDR1 LGHNA and CDR2 YNFKEQ. The V end lost 1 base, the J end lost 1 base, and 16 bases lay between the germline ends. The CDR3 runs to 18 residues. Method: immunoSEQ multiplex PCR; TCRdb's copy keeps in-frame clones and lacks some. The top ten clones hold roughly 0.14% of a sample with millions of clones, approximately 90% of them seen once. Overall study findings and caveats: When naive CD4 clonotypes were compared across a few donors, 5% to 5.5% were shared.

Sequencing was done on a sample of naive CD4+ T cells sorted from blood. Subset: CD45RA+ positively selected. The clonotype originates from a man between 18 and 29 years old in good health. The V gene is TRBV4-2, the J gene TRBJ1-4; D perhaps matches TRBD1 (5 bases). This CDR3 reads CASSQAGRGDETNEKLFF. The DNA for the CDR3 is TGTGCCAGCAGCCAAGCTGGGCGGGGCGACGAAACTAATGAAAAACTGTTTTTT.